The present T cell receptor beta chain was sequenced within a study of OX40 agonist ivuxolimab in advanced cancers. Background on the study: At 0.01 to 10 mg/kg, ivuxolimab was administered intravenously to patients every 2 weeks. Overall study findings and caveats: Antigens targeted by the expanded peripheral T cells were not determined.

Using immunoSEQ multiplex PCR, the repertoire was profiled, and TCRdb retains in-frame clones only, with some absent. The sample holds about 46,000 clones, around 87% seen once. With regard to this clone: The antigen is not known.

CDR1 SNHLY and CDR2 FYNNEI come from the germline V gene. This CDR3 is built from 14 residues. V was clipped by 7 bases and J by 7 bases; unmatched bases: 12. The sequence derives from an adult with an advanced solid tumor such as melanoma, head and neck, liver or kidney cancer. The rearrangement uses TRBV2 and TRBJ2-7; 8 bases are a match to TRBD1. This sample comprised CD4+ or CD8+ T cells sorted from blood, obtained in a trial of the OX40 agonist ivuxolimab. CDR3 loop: CASTKGRGQIEQYF. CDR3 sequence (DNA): TGTGCCAGCACCAAGGGCAGGGGGCAGATAGAGCAGTACTTC.